One and the same sample provided the 6 T cell receptor beta chains below, sequenced in a study of cytomegalovirus exposure and HLA in healthy donors. Vbeta (60) and Jbeta (13) primers were used in the PCR. Repertoires were generated with immunoSEQ multiplex PCR, while TCRdb's copy carries only in-frame clones and drops some. Of roughly 180,000 clones in the sample, 84% are singletons; the top ten hold around 4.9%. Sequenced material: PBMCs. These receptors all stem from a girl aged 10-17 years in good health and CMV-seropositive.

V usage is TRBV6-1 and J usage is TRBJ1-3; D is unclear. V lost 6 bases and J 3 bases, leaving 9 bases between the germline ends. Germline CDR1 reads MNHNS; CDR2 reads SASEGT. The CDR3 extends over 13 amino acids. CDR3 sequence reads: CASSPTSGNTIYF. The CDR3 DNA reads TGTGCCAGCAGCCCCACCAGTGGAAACACCATATATTTT.

The gene calls are TRBV12-5 and TRBJ2-1, with 16 nucleotides matching TRBD2. CDR1 is LGHNT, CDR2 FRNRAP, per germline. The CDR3 runs 17 residues. V lost 4 bases, J lost 6 bases, and 6 bases stayed unmatched. The CDR3 DNA sequence: TGTGCTAGTGGTTGGGGGACTAGCGGGGGGGAGGGCAATGAGCAGTTCTTC. As protein: CASGWGTSGGEGNEQFF.

As concerns this clone: Additional DNA sequences in this sample encode the identical CDR3. The chain joins TRBV4-1 to TRBJ1-6; D is ambiguous. This CDR3 contains 13 residues. Germline assignment: CDR1 MGHRA and CDR2 YSYEKL. V dropped 0 bases and J dropped 13 bases, with 10 bases sitting between them. The CDR3 sequence: CASSQDFRSPLHF. Here the CDR3 DNA reads TGCGCCAGCAGCCAAGATTTCCGTTCGCCCCTCCACTTT.

J is TRBJ1-2 and V is TRBV5-1; D gene ambiguous. V lost 2 bases, J lost 6 bases, and 14 bases lay in between. Germline loops: CDR1 SGHRS, CDR2 YFSETQ. This CDR3 has 14 amino acids. CDR3 bases: TGCGCCAGCAGCTTAGGACTGCTCAAGGATGGCTACACCTTC. Translating gives CASSLGLLKDGYTF. Filled out from reference TRBV5-1 and TRBJ1-2, the complete variable domain reads KAGVTQTPRYLIKTRGQQVTLSCSPISGHRSVSWYQQTPGQGLQFLFEYFSETQRNKGNFPGRFSGRQFSNSRSEMNVSTLELGDSALYLCASSLGLLKDGYTFGSGTRLTVV.

A note on this clone: Other DNA sequences within the sample encode an identical CDR3. The rearrangement uses TRBV9 and TRBJ2-2; TRBD1 agrees at 7 bases. Trimming removed 0 bases from V and 4 bases from J; junction bases left unmatched: 3. The CDR3 is 15 residues long. Per the germline V gene, CDR1 is SGDLS and CDR2 is YYNGEE. CDR3: CASSVGGGGTGELFF. The CDR3 DNA follows: TGTGCCAGCAGCGTAGGAGGGGGCGGCACCGGGGAGCTGTTTTTT.

The chain combines TRBV7-8 with TRBJ1-5, with a weak D call TRBD1 (6 bases). Trimming took off 2 bases at V and 1 base at J, with 6 bases between the two ends. Per germline, CDR1 SGHVS and CDR2 FQNEAQ. CDR3 size: 14 residues. This CDR3 is CASSLRGSNQPQHF. The DNA for the CDR3 is TGTGCCAGCAGCTTAAGGGGGAGCAATCAGCCCCAGCATTTT.